This T cell receptor beta chain was captured in a study of T cells in Graves' hyperthyroidism and ophthalmopathy. Study-wide results and caveats: Researchers report that a 13 V-J model separated ophthalmopathy from stable hyperthyroidism.

The V and J ends lost 4 bases and 6 bases respectively, with 18 bases between them. The CDR3 has 15 residues. Germline V lookup: CDR1 LGHDT, CDR2 YNNKEL (reference sequence). A word on this clonotype: Its specificity is not known.

From RNA transcripts, TCR beta CDR3 regions were amplified. HTBI primers were used for first-round RT-PCR of the TCR CDR3. TCRdb independently ran MiXCR on the multiplex PCR reads; one entry per CDR3 protein. The table records about 580,000 distinct CDR3 sequences, approximately 15% of them present only once. Predating any ophthalmopathy symptoms, the blood sample was taken at first hyperthyroidism diagnosis. Isolation of PBMCs was performed on 8.5 to 10 ml fresh peripheral blood. Sequencing was performed on blood. This sequence joins TRBV3-1 and TRBJ1-1, with no clear D. The source is a woman in her 30s with Graves' hyperthyroidism that later progressed to Graves' ophthalmopathy. The chain's CDR3 is CASSRPGLAGSEAFF. CDR3 sequence (DNA): TGTGCCAGCAGCCGTCCGGGCCTAGCAGGATCTGAAGCTTTCTTT.